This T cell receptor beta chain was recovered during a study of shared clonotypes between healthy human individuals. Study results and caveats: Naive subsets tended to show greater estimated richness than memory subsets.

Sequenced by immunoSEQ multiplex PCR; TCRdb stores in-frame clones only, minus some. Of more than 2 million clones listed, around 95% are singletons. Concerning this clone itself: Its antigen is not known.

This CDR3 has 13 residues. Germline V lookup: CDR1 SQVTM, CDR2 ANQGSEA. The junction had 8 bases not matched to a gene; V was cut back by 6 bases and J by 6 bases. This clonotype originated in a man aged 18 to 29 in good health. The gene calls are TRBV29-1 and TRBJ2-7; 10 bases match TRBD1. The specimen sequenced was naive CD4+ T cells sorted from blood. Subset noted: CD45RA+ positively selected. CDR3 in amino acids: CSVAGTGALEQYF. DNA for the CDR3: TGCAGCGTAGCCGGGACAGGGGCCCTCGAGCAGTACTTC.